The entry that follows covers one T cell receptor (beta chain) sequence. Its antigen is unknown. This sample is part of a study of response to subunit inactivated influenza vaccine. Study-wide findings and caveats: Each seasonal flu vaccination may recruit only limited new T cells, authors suggested.

TCRdb independently ran MiXCR on the RT-PCR reads; one entry per CDR3 protein. The sample carries 540,000 or so distinct CDR3 sequences, approximately 12% recorded once. The sequence was obtained from a man aged 45-60 years who received an inactivated influenza vaccine. Source: PBMCs from blood, taken 40 to 50 days after vaccination.

As DNA, the CDR3 is TGTGCCAGCAGCTCACATCTGGGACTAGCGGGGGGCACCCAATTCTTC. As protein: CASSSHLGLAGGTQFF. J is TRBJ2-1 and V is TRBV11-2, with 15 bases fitting TRBD2. The germline gives CDR1 SGHAT, CDR2 FQNNGV. The CDR3 contains 16 residues. Trimming at V came to 4 bases and at J to 16 bases, leaving 14 bases not matched to a gene.